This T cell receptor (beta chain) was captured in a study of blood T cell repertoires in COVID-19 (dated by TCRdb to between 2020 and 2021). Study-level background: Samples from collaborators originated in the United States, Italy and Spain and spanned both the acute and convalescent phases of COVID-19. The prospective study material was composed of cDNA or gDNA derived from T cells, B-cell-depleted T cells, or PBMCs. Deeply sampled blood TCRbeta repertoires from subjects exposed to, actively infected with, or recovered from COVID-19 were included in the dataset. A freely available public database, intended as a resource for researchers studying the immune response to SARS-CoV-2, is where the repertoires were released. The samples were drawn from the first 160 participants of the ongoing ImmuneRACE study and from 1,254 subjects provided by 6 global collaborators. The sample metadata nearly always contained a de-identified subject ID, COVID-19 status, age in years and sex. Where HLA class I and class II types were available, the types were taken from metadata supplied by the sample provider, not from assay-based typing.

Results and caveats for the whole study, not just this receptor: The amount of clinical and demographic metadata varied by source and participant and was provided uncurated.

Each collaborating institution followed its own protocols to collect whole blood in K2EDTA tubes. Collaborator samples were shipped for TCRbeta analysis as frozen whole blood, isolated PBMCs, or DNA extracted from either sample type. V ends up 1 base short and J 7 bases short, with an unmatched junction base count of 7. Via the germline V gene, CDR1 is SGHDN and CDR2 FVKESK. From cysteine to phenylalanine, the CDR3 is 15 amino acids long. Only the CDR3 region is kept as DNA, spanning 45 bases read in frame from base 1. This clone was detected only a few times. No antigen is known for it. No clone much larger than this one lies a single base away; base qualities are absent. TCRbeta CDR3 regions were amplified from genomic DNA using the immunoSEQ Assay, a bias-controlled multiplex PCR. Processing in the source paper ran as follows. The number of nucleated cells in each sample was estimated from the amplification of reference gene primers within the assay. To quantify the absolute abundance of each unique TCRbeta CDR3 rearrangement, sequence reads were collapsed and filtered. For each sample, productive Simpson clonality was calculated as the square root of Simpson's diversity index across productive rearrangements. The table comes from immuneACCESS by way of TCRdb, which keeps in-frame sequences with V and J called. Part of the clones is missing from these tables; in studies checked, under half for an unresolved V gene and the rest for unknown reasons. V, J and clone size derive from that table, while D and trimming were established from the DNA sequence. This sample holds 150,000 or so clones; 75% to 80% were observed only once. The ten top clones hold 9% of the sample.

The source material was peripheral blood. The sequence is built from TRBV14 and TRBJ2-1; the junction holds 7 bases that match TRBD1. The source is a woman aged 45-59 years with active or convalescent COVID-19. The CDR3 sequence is CASSQGNRGRNEQFF. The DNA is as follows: TGTGCCAGCAGCCAAGGGAACAGGGGCCGAAATGAGCAGTTCTTC.